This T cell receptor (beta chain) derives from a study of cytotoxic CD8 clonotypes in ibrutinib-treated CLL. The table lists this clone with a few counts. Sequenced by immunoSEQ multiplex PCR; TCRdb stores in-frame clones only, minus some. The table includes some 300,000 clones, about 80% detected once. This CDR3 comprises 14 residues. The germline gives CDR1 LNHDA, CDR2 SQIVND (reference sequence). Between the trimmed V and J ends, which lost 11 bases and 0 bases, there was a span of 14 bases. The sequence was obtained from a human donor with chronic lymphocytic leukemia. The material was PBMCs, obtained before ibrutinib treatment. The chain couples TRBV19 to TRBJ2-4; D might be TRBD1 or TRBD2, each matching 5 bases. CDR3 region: CASRDQLAKNIQYF. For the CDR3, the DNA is TGTGCCTCAAGGGACCAGTTAGCCAAAAACATTCAGTACTTC.